These 31 T cell receptor beta chains share one sample of origin, sequenced in a study of cytomegalovirus exposure and HLA in healthy donors. This PCR relied on a set of 60 Vbeta primers and 13 Jbeta primers. Using immunoSEQ multiplex PCR, the repertoire was profiled, and TCRdb retains in-frame clones only, with some absent. Of about 150,000 clones listed, around 79% are singletons. Sequencing input: PBMCs. These receptors all come from a human donor in good health.

CDR3 sequence (DNA): TGTGCCAGCAGCCGACAGACGAACACTGAAGCTTTCTTT. Translation gives CASSRQTNTEAFF. The chain carries TRBV4-2 and TRBJ1-1; tentatively, D is TRBD1 (5 bases). V was clipped by 4 bases and J by 1 base, with 7 bases between them. In germline, CDR1 is LGHNA, CDR2 YNFKEQ. This CDR3 spans 13 amino acids.

The rearrangement links TRBV6-1 to TRBJ2-1, with D possibly being TRBD2 (5 bases). CDR1 and CDR2 from the germline V gene are MNHNS and SASEGT. This CDR3 is built from 15 residues. With 6 bases removed from V and 3 bases from J, the gap between germline ends came to 15 bases. The CDR3 sequence is CASRTPEGFYNEQFF. CDR3 coding DNA: TGTGCCAGCAGAACCCCCGAGGGCTTCTACAATGAGCAGTTCTTC.

This sequence joins TRBV30 and TRBJ1-6, with no clear D. Germline CDR1 reads GTSNPN; CDR2 reads SVGIG (reference sequence). The CDR3 loop spans 16 amino acids. Trimming took 3 bases from V and 0 from J, leaving 12 bases between them. The CDR3 DNA reads TGTGCCTGGAGGCCAGCCCCGGGCTCCTATAATTCACCCCTCCACTTT. Translation: CAWRPAPGSYNSPLHF.

The genes are TRBV18 and TRBJ2-5; D uncertain. The germline V gene has CDR1 KGHSH and CDR2 LQKENI. The CDR3 runs 13 residues. The ends were cut back, 0 bases at V and 5 bases at J, with 7 bases in the middle. The CDR3 loop is CASSPPTGETQYF. The CDR3 DNA is TGTGCCAGCTCACCACCGACTGGCGAGACCCAGTACTTC.

CDR3 bases: TGTGCCAGCAGTACAGGGGTTACCGGGGAGCTGTTTTTT. Protein: CASSTGVTGELFF. The rearrangement uses TRBV7-2 and TRBJ2-2; TRBD1 agrees at 7 bases. Unmatched junction bases numbered 3, after V lost 6 bases and J lost 5 bases. Per germline, CDR1 SGHTA and CDR2 FQGNSA. The CDR3 sequence is 13 residues long.

The chain recombines TRBV5-6 with TRBJ1-2; TRBD1 is a possible D gene (5 bases). CDR1 is SGHDT and CDR2 is YYEEEE in the germline V gene. The CDR3 runs 15 residues. V lost 4 bases, J lost 4 bases, and 17 bases lay in between. The CDR3 nucleotides read TGTGCCAGCAGCCCGAACCAGGGTTCTTTCTATGGCTACACCTTC. Its protein is CASSPNQGSFYGYTF.

The genes are TRBV11-2 and TRBJ1-1; TRBD1 matches at 9 bases. V shed 6 bases and J 4 bases; nucleotides not matched to a gene: 3. This CDR3 is 13 amino acids long. Germline loops: CDR1 SGHAT, CDR2 FQNNGV. The CDR3, as DNA: TGTGCCAGCAGAACGACAGGGGGCACTGAAGCTTTCTTT. Its translation: CASRTTGGTEAFF. Looking up the rest from reference TRBV11-2 and TRBJ1-1 gives the full variable domain: EAGVAQSPRYKIIEKRQSVAFWCNPISGHATLYWYQQILGQGPKLLIQFQNNGVVDDSQLPKDRFSAERLKGVDSTLKIQPAKLEDSAVYLCASRTTGGTEAFFGQGTRLTVV.

In DNA form, the CDR3 reads TGTGCCAGCTCACGGACTAGCGGGAGGGCCGAGGAGACCCAGTACTTC. Translating gives CASSRTSGRAEETQYF. This chain links TRBV18 with TRBJ2-5, with 15 nucleotides matching TRBD2. CDR3 length: 16 residues. V was pared by 4 bases and J by 5 bases, with 5 bases of the junction left unmatched. Germline V gene data show CDR1 as KGHSH and CDR2 as LQKENI.

This clone was picked up one time. DNA for the CDR3: TGTGCCTGGAGTCAACTAGCGGGGGCCCTCTCCTACAATGAGCAGTTCTTC. Its protein is CAWSQLAGALSYNEQFF. The rearrangement joins TRBV30 to TRBJ2-1, with TRBD2 matching over 11 bases. Germline V lookup: CDR1 GTSNPN, CDR2 SVGIG (reference sequence). After removal of 2 bases from V and 0 bases from J, the junction contained 6 bases not matched to a gene. This CDR3 comprises 17 residues.

The V and J genes are TRBV4-3 and TRBJ2-4; 8 bases line up with TRBD2. V was pared by 0 bases and J by 1 base, with 2 bases of the junction left unmatched. Germline CDR1 is LGHNA and CDR2 is YSLEER. The CDR3 runs 16 residues. The chain's CDR3 is CASSQEGTSAKNIQYF. The DNA for the CDR3 is TGCGCCAGCAGCCAAGAGGGGACTAGTGCCAAAAACATTCAGTACTTC.

The chain employs TRBV7-2 and TRBJ2-2, with 7 bases aligning to TRBD1. J lost 5 bases, V lost 2 bases, and 14 bases had no gene match. From germline, CDR1 is SGHTA and CDR2 FQGNSA. The CDR3 sequence is 18 residues long. The CDR3 DNA reads TGTGCCAGCAGCTTAAGCGGTCAGGGGGTAGCCCGTACCGGGGAGCTGTTTTTT. Its translation is CASSLSGQGVARTGELFF.

The rearrangement uses TRBV11-2 and TRBJ2-2; maybe TRBD2 (6 bases). V was pared by 4 bases and J by 4 bases, with 10 bases between. Germline-derived CDR1 and CDR2 are SGHAT and FQNNGV. CDR3 length equals 14 residues. Here the CDR3 DNA reads TGTGCCAGCAGCTCGGGGGTAATCACCGGGGAGCTGTTTTTT. Its translation: CASSSGVITGELFF.

The genes are TRBV2 and TRBJ1-6; D gene ambiguous. This CDR3 contains 17 residues. Germline V lookup: CDR1 SNHLY, CDR2 FYNNEI. V lost 3 bases, J lost 0 bases, and 12 bases lay in between. CDR3 protein: CASSDSIVSSYNSPLHF. In DNA form, the CDR3 reads TGTGCCAGCAGTGACTCTATCGTGAGCTCCTATAATTCACCCCTCCACTTT.

This chain uses TRBV6-5 with TRBJ2-7; 7 bases match TRBD1. The length of the CDR3 is 15 residues. Germline trimming cut 2 bases from V and 0 bases from J; bases unmatched to any gene: 4. Germline CDR1 and CDR2: MNHEY and SVGAGI. The CDR3 loop reads CASSYGRGTSYEQYF. Here the CDR3 DNA reads TGTGCCAGCAGTTACGGCAGGGGGACCTCCTACGAGCAGTACTTC.

This clone came up a few times. The junction departs from germline at one end; a sequencing error may be responsible. The chain uses TRBV6-1 and TRBJ2-7, with 12 nucleotides matching TRBD2. The germline gives CDR1 MNHNS, CDR2 SASEGT. The CDR3 spans 14 residues. Here the CDR3 reads CASNPDRTSGTTPF. In nucleotides, the CDR3 is TGTGCCAGCAACCCAGACAGGACTAGCGGGACCACGCCCTTC.

The count of this clone is one. The chain carries TRBV19 and TRBJ1-5; no clear D. The CDR3 covers 14 residues. CDR1 LNHDA and CDR2 SQIVND come from the germline V gene (reference sequence). Between the trimmed V and J ends, which lost 3 bases and 5 bases, there was a span of 11 bases. The DNA for the CDR3 is TGTGCCAGTAGTATTGGGCAGGTCTATCAGCCCCAGCATTTT. Its protein is CASSIGQVYQPQHF.

CDR3 coding DNA: TGTGCCTCCACCCCGGACAGGACAGATACGCAGTATTTT. As protein: CASTPDRTDTQYF. The chain couples TRBV19 to TRBJ2-3; 7 bases match TRBD1. The junction had 8 bases not matched to a gene; V was cut back by 11 bases and J by 3 bases. CDR1 is LNHDA and CDR2 is SQIVND in the germline V gene (reference sequence). There are 13 residues in the CDR3.

The chain combines TRBV6-6 with TRBJ2-1; TRBD1 matches at 9 bases. The CDR3 has 15 residues. V lost 6 bases and J lost 4; bases outside the gene matches: 7. CDR1 MNHNY and CDR2 SVGAGI come from the germline V gene (reference sequence). CDR3 nucleotides: TGTGCCAGCAGACCCGGGACAGGGTCTTACAATGAGCAGTTCTTC. Protein: CASRPGTGSYNEQFF.

This sequence joins TRBV6-1 and TRBJ2-7; 7 bases agree with TRBD2. V dropped 2 bases and J dropped 3; count of bases not matched to a gene: 7. Germline V gene data show CDR1 as MNHNS and CDR2 as SASEGT. The CDR3 consists of 15 residues. CDR3 loop: CASSEKGLSYYEQYF. DNA for the CDR3: TGTGCCAGCAGTGAAAAGGGACTATCCTACTACGAGCAGTACTTC.

V and J are TRBV7-3 and TRBJ2-6; 7 bases agree with TRBD1. The CDR3 spans 16 residues. The V segment lost 5 bases and the J segment 2 bases; nucleotides outside the gene matches: 6. Germline V gene sequence: CDR1 SGHTA, CDR2 FQGTGA. The CDR3 sequence: CASSPLTGAGANVLTF. CDR3 nucleotide sequence: TGTGCCAGCAGCCCTCTCACAGGGGCTGGGGCCAACGTCCTGACTTTC.

This chain uses TRBV7-8 with TRBJ2-3, with TRBD2 identical over 12 bases. The V segment lost 6 bases and the J segment 2 bases; nucleotides outside the gene matches: 3. Germline V gene lookup returns CDR1 SGHVS and CDR2 FQNEAQ. This CDR3 is built from 15 residues. Written as DNA, the CDR3 is TGTGCCAGCAGGCGACTAGCGGGGGACACAGATACGCAGTATTTT. It yields the protein CASRRLAGDTDTQYF.

This chain joins TRBV6-5 and TRBJ1-1; D perhaps matches TRBD1 (5 bases). Per the germline V gene, CDR1 is MNHEY and CDR2 is SVGAGI. V shed 2 bases and J shed 8 bases, with 12 bases lying between them. CDR3 length: 13 residues. CDR3 nucleotide sequence: TGTGCCAGCAGTTACACCCCTGACAGAGAAGCTTTCTTT. Its protein product is CASSYTPDREAFF.

This clone was seen a handful of times. This sequence joins TRBV7-2 and TRBJ2-1; no clear D gene. CDR3 size: 14 residues. Trimming cost V 0 bases and J 1 base, with 4 bases left between them. Germline V gene lookup returns CDR1 SGHTA and CDR2 FQGNSA. CDR3 amino acids: CASSLAVSYNEQFF. For the CDR3, the DNA is TGTGCCAGCAGCTTAGCTGTATCCTACAATGAGCAGTTCTTC.

The CDR3 region has the DNA TGTGCCAGCTCACAGTGGACAGACCCTCTCTATGGCTACACCTTC. Its translation: CASSQWTDPLYGYTF. The V gene is TRBV18, the J gene TRBJ1-2; a possible D gene is TRBD1 (6 bases). The CDR3 is made up of 15 amino acids. Per germline, CDR1 KGHSH and CDR2 LQKENI. Trimming left V 4 bases short and J 4 bases short, with 16 bases between.

The chain has TRBV9 and TRBJ2-1; D possibly corresponds to TRBD1 (5 bases). V was cut by 0 bases and J by 5 bases, with 12 bases left in between. There are 15 residues in the CDR3. Germline loops: CDR1 SGDLS, CDR2 YYNGEE. CDR3 region: CASSVGQGGNNEQFF. Written as DNA, the CDR3 is TGTGCCAGCAGCGTAGGGCAGGGCGGAAACAATGAGCAGTTCTTC.

J is TRBJ2-2 and V is TRBV5-1; the match to TRBD1 covers 9 bases. The CDR3 loop spans 15 amino acids. With V trimmed by 3 bases and J by 5 bases, 5 bases remained unmatched. Germline lookup yields CDR1 SGHRS and CDR2 YFSETQ. DNA for the CDR3: TGCGCCAGCAGCTCGACGGGACAGGGAACCGGGGAGCTGTTTTTT. This gives the protein CASSSTGQGTGELFF.

The genes are TRBV13 and TRBJ1-2; D remains ambiguous. The germline CDR1 and CDR2 sequences are PRHDT and FYEKMQ (reference sequence). Trimming removed 6 bases at V and 8 bases at J, with 16 bases between. There are 13 residues in the CDR3. CDR3 sequence: CASSPDPTGGYTF. Here the CDR3 DNA reads TGTGCCAGCAGTCCCGACCCCACGGGAGGCTACACCTTC.

The chain is built from TRBV19 and TRBJ1-3; tentatively, D is TRBD1 (5 bases). Trimming pared 7 bases from V and 0 bases from J, leaving 10 bases between. Germline assignment: CDR1 LNHDA and CDR2 SQIVND (reference sequence). The CDR3 is 14 residues long. CDR3 coding DNA: TGTGCCAGTACCTCACAGGTCTCTGGAAACACCATATATTTT. Its protein product is CASTSQVSGNTIYF. Together with reference TRBV19 and TRBJ1-3, the CDR3 gives the full variable domain: DGGITQSPKYLFRKEGQNVTLSCEQNLNHDAMYWYRQDPGQGLRLIYYSQIVNDFQKGDIAEGYSVSREKKESFPLTVTSAQKNPTAFYLCASTSQVSGNTIYFGEGSWLTVV.

J is TRBJ2-5 and V is TRBV5-1; 11 bases map to TRBD1. Germline values: CDR1 SGHRS, CDR2 YFSETQ. Trimming removed 0 bases from V and 5 bases from J; junction bases left unmatched: 6. The CDR3 extends over 16 amino acids. The CDR3: CASSLAGTGGLETQYF. The CDR3 DNA sequence: TGCGCCAGCAGCTTGGCGGGGACAGGGGGTTTGGAGACCCAGTACTTC.

As for this clone: An end of the junction does not agree with germline; a read error may underlie this. The chain combines TRBV7-3 with TRBJ1-1, with 9 bases fitting TRBD1. This CDR3 region has 12 residues. CDR1 SGHTA and CDR2 FQGTGA come from the germline V gene. CDR3 sequence: CASRSDRGEASF. CDR3 coding DNA: TGTGCCAGCAGATCGGACAGGGGTGAAGCTTCCTTT.

The rearrangement links TRBV20-1 to TRBJ1-5; D is ambiguous. This CDR3 is built from 10 residues. Germline CDR1 is DFQATT and CDR2 is SNEGSKA (reference sequence). V lost 5 bases, J lost 15 bases, and 14 bases lay in between. CDR3 residues: CSASRLATHF. As DNA, the CDR3 is TGCAGTGCTTCCCGACTGGCAACGCATTTT.